This T cell receptor beta chain was documented in a study of blood T cell repertoires in COVID-19. Study in general: Material from acute and convalescent COVID-19 was sourced from the United States, Italy and Spain. T cells, B-cell-depleted T cells, or PBMCs supplied cDNA or gDNA.

In germline, CDR1 is LGHNA, CDR2 YNFKEQ. The CDR3 has 15 amino acids. Trimming cost V 2 bases and J 2 bases; bases outside gene matches: 5. Original methodology: Reference gene primer amplification gave estimated nucleated cell counts. Assay: immunoSEQ multiplex PCR; the TCRdb copy retains only in-frame clones and omits some. The V and J calls and clone size were taken over from that table, and D and trimming were inferred from the DNA. The sample holds more than 150,000 clones; approximately 80% are singletons and the top ten take 13%. The gene calls are TRBV4-2 and TRBJ2-7, with 8 bases that match TRBD2. The receptor was isolated from a man in his fifties who had recovered from COVID-19. Sequenced: peripheral blood. For the CDR3, the DNA is TGTGCCAGCAGCCAAACGGGGGGGATAGCCTACGAGCAGTACTTC. This codes for CASSQTGGIAYEQYF.